Listed below are T cell receptor beta chains from one sample, sequenced in a study of blood T cells in healthy people across ages. Via MiXCR, TCRdb re-called the 5' RACE reads, giving one row per CDR3 protein. Among hundreds of thousands of distinct CDR3 sequences, approximately 30% were seen once, and the ten largest hold around 16%. The material sequenced was blood. The source is a woman of 80 years or more in good health. CDR3s include the opening cysteine and the closing phenylalanine or tryptophan. Fields, in order: CDR3 DNA, CDR3 protein, clone size, J gene, D gene, V gene. D genes are given only for firm matches. Part of the rows lack a size; the others show once, few, many or a class for expanded clones.

DNA: TGTGCCAGCAGCTTAGGCCCGGGACAGGGGGCATACGAGCAGTACTTC
CDR3: CASSLGPGQGAYEQYF
size: many
J: TRBJ2-7
D: TRBD1
V: TRBV7-9

DNA: TGTGCCAGCAGTCAGGGACAGGGGGTCTCTGAAGCTTTCTTT
CDR3: CASSQGQGVSEAFF
size: -
J: TRBJ1-1
D: TRBD1
V: TRBV2

DNA: TGTGCCAGCAGCCAAGATGTCGGACAGGGGGGTCACGAGCAGTACTTC
CDR3: CASSQDVGQGGHEQYF
size: -
J: TRBJ2-7
D: TRBD1
V: TRBV3-1

DNA: TGTGCCAGCAGTTACTCGACCGCCAAAAACATTCAGTACTTC
CDR3: CASSYSTAKNIQYF
size: many
J: TRBJ2-4
D: -
V: TRBV6-2/TRBV6-3

DNA: TGCAGCGTTGAAGATCGAATGAGACTTCAGATTAGTACAGATACGCAGTATTTT
CDR3: CSVEDRMRLQISTDTQYF
size: many
J: TRBJ2-3
D: -
V: TRBV29-1

DNA: TGCAGTGCTAGACTAGGAGCAGTTACAGGAAACACCATATATTTT
CDR3: CSARLGAVTGNTIYF
size: -
J: TRBJ1-3
D: -
V: TRBV20-1

DNA: TGTGCCAGCAGCATGGGATATTCGGCCACAGATACGCAGTATTTT
CDR3: CASSMGYSATDTQYF
size: many
J: TRBJ2-3
D: -
V: TRBV6-5

DNA: TGTGCCAGCAAAAGAGTGGTAGAGGGAGGAAACTACGAGCAGTACTTC
CDR3: CASKRVVEGGNYEQYF
size: many
J: TRBJ2-7
D: -
V: TRBV6-1

DNA: TGCGCCAGCAAGGACTCCCCGGCCTACAATGAGCAGTACTTC
CDR3: CASKDSPAYNEQYF
size: few
J: TRBJ2-5
D: -
V: TRBV5-1

DNA: TGCGCCAGCAGCCCCGGGACTAGCGGGGCCAATGAGCAGTTCTTC
CDR3: CASSPGTSGANEQFF
size: many
J: TRBJ2-1
D: TRBD2
V: TRBV5-1

DNA: TGCGCCAGCAGCCGCAGTACAGGGAACTATGGCTACACCTTC
CDR3: CASSRSTGNYGYTF
size: many
J: TRBJ1-2
D: -
V: TRBV4-1

DNA: TGTGCCAGCAGCCCCCAGACAGGGCTGAACACTGAAGCTTTCTTT
CDR3: CASSPQTGLNTEAFF
size: -
J: TRBJ1-1
D: TRBD1
V: TRBV7-2

DNA: TGTGCCAGCAGCCAAGGGGTCTTTCCGGGGGTCGACTACAATGAGCAGTACTTC
CDR3: CASSQGVFPGVDYNEQYF
size: -
J: TRBJ2-7
D: -
V: TRBV14

DNA: TGTGCCAGCAATTCCGGGACAGGGGTATCCTACAATGAGCAGTACTTC
CDR3: CASNSGTGVSYNEQYF
size: -
J: TRBJ2-7
D: TRBD1
V: TRBV7-2

DNA: TGCAGTGCCCTCGTACGGAACACTGAAGCTTTCTTT
CDR3: CSALVRNTEAFF
size: few
J: TRBJ1-1
D: -
V: TRBV20-1

DNA: TGTGCCAGTGGACTAGCGGGGGCTATCTACGAGCAGTACTTC
CDR3: CASGLAGAIYEQYF
size: many
J: TRBJ2-7
D: TRBD2
V: TRBV7-9

DNA: TGTGCCAGCAGCTTGGCCGGGACCTTTAGCACAGATACGCAGTATTTT
CDR3: CASSLAGTFSTDTQYF
size: -
J: TRBJ2-3
D: -
V: TRBV7-2

DNA: TGTGCCAGCAGCTTGACAGGGCCCCAGGCTGAAGCTTTCTTT
CDR3: CASSLTGPQAEAFF
size: many
J: TRBJ1-1
D: TRBD1
V: TRBV13

DNA: TGCAGTGCTAGATTCACGTCCACTGAAGCTTTCTTT
CDR3: CSARFTSTEAFF
size: -
J: TRBJ1-1
D: -
V: TRBV20-1

DNA: TGTGCCAGCAGCTTATTAGCGGGGGACCGCACAGATACGCAGTATTTT
CDR3: CASSLLAGDRTDTQYF
size: many
J: TRBJ2-3
D: TRBD2
V: TRBV7-3

DNA: TGCGGCTGCCGGACAGGGGGCACCGGGGAGCTGTTTTTT
CDR3: CGCRTGGTGELFF
size: -
J: TRBJ2-2
D: TRBD1
V: TRBV29-1